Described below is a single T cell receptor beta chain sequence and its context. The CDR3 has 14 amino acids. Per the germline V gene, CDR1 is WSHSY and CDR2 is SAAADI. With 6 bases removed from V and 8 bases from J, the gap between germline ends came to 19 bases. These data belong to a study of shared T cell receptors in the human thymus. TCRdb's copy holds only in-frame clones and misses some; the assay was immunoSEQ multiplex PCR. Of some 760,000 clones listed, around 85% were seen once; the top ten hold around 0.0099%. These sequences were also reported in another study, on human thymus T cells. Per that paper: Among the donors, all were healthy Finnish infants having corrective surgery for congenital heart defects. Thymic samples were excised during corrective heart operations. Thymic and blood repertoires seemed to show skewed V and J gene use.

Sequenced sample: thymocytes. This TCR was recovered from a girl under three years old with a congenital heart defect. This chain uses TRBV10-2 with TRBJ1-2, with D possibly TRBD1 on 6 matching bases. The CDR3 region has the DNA TGCGCCAGCAGGGGAGGGACACAGCGGTACGGCTACACCTTC. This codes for CASRGGTQRYGYTF.